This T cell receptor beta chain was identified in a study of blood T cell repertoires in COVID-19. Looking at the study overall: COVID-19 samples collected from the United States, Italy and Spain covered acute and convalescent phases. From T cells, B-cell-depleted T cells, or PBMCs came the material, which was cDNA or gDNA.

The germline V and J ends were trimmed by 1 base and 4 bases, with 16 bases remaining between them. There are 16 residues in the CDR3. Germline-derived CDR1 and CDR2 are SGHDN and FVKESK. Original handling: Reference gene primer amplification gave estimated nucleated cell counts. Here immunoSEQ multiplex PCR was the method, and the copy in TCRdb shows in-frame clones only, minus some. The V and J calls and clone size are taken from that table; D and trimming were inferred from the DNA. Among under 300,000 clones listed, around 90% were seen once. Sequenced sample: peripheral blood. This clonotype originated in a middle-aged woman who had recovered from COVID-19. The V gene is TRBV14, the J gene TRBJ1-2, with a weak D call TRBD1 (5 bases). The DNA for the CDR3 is TGTGCCAGCAGCCAAGGGCAGGGTGGGCTCATCTATGGCTACACCTTC. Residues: CASSQGQGGLIYGYTF.